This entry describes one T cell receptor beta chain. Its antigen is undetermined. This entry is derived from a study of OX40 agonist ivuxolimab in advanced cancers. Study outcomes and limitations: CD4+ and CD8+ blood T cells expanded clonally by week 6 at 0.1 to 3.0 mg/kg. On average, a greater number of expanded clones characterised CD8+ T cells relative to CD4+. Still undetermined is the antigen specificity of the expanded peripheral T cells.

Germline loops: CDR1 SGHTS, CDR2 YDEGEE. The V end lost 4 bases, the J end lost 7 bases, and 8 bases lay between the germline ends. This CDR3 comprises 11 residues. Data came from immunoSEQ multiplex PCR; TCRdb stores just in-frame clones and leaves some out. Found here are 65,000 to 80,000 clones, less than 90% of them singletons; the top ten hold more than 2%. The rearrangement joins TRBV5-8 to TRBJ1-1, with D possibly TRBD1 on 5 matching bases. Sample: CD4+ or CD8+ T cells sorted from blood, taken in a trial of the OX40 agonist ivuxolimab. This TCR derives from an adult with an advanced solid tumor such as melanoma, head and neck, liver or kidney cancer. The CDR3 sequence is CASSRDGEAFF. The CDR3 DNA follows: TGTGCCAGCAGCCGGGACGGTGAAGCTTTCTTT.